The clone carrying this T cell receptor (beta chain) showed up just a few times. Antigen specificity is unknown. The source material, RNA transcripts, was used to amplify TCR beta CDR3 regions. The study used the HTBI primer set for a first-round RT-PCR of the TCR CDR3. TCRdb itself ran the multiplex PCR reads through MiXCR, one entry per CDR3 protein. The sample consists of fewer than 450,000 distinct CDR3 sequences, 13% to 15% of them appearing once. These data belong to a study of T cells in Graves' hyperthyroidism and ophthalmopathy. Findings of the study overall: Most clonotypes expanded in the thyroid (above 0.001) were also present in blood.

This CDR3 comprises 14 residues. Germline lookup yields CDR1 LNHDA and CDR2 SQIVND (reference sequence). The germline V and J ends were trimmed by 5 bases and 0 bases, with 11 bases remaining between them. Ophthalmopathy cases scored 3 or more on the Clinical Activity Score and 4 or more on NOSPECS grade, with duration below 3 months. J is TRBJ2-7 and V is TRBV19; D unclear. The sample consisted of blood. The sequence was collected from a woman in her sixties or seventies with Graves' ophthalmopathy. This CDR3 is CASSAGFLSYEQYF. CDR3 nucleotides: TGTGCCAGTAGTGCCGGCTTCCTCTCCTACGAGCAGTACTTC.